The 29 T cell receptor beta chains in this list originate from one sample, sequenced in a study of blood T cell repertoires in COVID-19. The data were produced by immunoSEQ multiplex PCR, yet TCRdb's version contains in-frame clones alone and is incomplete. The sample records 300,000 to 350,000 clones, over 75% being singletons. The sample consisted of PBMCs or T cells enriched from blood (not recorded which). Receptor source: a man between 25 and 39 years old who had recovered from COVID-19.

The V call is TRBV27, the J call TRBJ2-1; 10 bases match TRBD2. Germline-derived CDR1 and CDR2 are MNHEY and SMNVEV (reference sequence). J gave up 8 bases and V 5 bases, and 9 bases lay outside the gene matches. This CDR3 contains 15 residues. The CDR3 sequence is CASSPTVAGGDEQFF. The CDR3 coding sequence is TGTGCCAGCAGTCCCACGGTAGCGGGGGGCGATGAGCAGTTCTTC.

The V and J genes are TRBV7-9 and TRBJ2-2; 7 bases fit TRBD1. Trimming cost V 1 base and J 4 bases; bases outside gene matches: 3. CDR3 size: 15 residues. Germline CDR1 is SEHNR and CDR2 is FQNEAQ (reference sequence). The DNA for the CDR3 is TGTGCCAGCAGCTTAGGGACAGGCTCCACCGGGGAGCTGTTTTTT. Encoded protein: CASSLGTGSTGELFF.

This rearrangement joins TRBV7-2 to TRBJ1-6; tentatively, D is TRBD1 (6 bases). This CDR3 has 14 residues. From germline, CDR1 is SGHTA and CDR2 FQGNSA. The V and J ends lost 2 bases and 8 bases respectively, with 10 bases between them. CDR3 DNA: TGTGCCAGCAGCTTAACGGACAGAGATTCACCCCTCCACTTT. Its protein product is CASSLTDRDSPLHF. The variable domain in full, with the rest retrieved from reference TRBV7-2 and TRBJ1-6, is GAGVSQSPSNKVTEKGKDVELRCDPISGHTALYWYRQSLGQGLEFLIYFQGNSAPDKSGLPSDRFSAERTGGSVSTLTIQRTQQEDSAVYLCASSLTDRDSPLHFGNGTRLTVT.

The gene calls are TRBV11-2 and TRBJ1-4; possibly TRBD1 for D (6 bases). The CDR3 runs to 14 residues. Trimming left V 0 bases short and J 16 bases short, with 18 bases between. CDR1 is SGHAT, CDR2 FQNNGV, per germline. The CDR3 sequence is CASSLDRGAGSTFF. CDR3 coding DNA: TGTGCCAGCAGCTTAGATCGGGGGGCAGGATCAACGTTTTTT.

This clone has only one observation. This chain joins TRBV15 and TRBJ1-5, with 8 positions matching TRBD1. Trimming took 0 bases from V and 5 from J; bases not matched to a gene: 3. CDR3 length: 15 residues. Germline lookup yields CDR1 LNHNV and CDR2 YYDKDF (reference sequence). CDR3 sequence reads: CATSRDLRGHQPQHF. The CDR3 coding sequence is TGTGCCACCAGCAGAGATCTCAGGGGGCATCAGCCCCAGCATTTT.

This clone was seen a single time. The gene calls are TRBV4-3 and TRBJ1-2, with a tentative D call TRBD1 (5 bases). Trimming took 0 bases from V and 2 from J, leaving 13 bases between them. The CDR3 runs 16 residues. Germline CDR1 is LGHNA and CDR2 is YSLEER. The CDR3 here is CASSQDAGRGNYGYTF. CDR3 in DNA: TGCGCCAGCAGCCAAGATGCGGGACGGGGGAACTATGGCTACACCTTC.

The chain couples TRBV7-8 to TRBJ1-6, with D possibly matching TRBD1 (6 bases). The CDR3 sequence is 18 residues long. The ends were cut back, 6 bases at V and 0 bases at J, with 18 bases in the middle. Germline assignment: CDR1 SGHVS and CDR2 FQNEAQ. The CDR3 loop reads CASSRYGTDSSYNSPLHF. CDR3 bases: TGTGCCAGCAGTAGATACGGGACGGACAGCTCCTATAATTCACCCCTCCACTTT. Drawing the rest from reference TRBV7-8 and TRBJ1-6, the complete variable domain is GAGVSQSPRYKVAKRGQDVALRCDPISGHVSLFWYQQALGQGPEFLTYFQNEAQLDKSGLPSDRFFAERPEGSVSTLKIQRTQQEDSAVYLCASSRYGTDSSYNSPLHFGNGTRLTVT.

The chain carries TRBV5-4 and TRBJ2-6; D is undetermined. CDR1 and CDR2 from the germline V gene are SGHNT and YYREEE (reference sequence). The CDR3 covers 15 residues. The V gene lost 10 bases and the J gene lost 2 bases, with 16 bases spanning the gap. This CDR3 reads CACSRRSTGANVLTF. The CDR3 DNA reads TGTGCCTGTAGTCGCCGGAGTACTGGGGCCAACGTCCTGACTTTC.

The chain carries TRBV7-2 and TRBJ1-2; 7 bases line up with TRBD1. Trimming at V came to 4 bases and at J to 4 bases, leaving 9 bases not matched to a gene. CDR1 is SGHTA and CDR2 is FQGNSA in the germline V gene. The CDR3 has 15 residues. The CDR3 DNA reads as TGTGCCAGCAGCTGGGGGACAGTCCTGGCCTATGGCTACACCTTC. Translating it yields CASSWGTVLAYGYTF.

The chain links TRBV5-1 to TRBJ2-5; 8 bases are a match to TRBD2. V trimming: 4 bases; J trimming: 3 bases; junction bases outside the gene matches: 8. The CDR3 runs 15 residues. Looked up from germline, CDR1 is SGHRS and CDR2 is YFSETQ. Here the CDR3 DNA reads TGCGCCAGCAGCCCCCCTAGCGGGTCCAAAGAGACCCAGTACTTC. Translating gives CASSPPSGSKETQYF. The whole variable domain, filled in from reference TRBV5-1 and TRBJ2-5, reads KAGVTQTPRYLIKTRGQQVTLSCSPISGHRSVSWYQQTPGQGLQFLFEYFSETQRNKGNFPGRFSGRQFSNSRSEMNVSTLELGDSALYLCASSPPSGSKETQYFGPGTRLLVL.

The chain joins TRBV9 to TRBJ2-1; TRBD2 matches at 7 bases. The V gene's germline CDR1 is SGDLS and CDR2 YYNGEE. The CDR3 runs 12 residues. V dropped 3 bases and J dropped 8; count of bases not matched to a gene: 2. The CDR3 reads CASSGGLDEQFF. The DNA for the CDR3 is TGTGCCAGCAGCGGAGGACTAGATGAGCAGTTCTTC.

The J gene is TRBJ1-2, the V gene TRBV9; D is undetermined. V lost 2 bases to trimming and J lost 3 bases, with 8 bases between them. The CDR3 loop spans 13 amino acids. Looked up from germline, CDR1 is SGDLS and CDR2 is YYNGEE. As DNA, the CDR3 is TGTGCCAGCAGCGTGGGCCGAGACTATGGCTACACCTTC. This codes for CASSVGRDYGYTF.

This chain's CDR3 is CASSKASYYGYTF. CDR3 in DNA: TGTGCCAGCAGCAAAGCATCGTACTATGGCTACACCTTC. The V and J genes are TRBV21-1 and TRBJ1-2. TRBV21-1 is a pseudogene. CDR3 size: 13 residues.

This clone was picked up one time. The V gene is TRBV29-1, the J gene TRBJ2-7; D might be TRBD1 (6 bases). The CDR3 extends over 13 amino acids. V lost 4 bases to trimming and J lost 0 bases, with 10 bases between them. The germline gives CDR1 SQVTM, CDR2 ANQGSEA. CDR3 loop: CSVAQGFSYEQYF. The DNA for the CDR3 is TGCAGCGTTGCACAGGGATTCTCCTACGAGCAGTACTTC.

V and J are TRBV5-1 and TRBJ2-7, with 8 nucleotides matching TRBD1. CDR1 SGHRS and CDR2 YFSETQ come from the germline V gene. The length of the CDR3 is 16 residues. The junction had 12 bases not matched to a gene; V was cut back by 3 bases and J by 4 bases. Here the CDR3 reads CASSSPPGQGGYEQYF. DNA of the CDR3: TGCGCCAGCAGCTCGCCGCCCGGACAGGGCGGGTACGAGCAGTACTTC.

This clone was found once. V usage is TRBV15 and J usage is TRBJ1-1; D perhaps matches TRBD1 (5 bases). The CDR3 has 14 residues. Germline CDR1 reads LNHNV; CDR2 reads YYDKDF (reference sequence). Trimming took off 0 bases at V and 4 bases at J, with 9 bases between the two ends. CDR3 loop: CATSRDPDITEAFF. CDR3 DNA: TGTGCCACCAGCAGAGACCCGGACATCACTGAAGCTTTCTTT.

The CDR3 DNA reads as TGTGCCAGCAGCTTAGCGACAGGGATGAACACTGAAGCTTTCTTT. Its protein is CASSLATGMNTEAFF. This rearrangement joins TRBV7-2 to TRBJ1-1, with 7 bases matching TRBD1. Germline-derived CDR1 and CDR2 are SGHTA and FQGNSA. V was pared by 0 bases and J by 0 bases, with 1 base of the junction left unmatched. CDR3 length equals 15 residues.

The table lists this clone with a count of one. The CDR3 DNA sequence: TGTGCCAGCTCACGGCCTTCCGGGACTGCCACCTACGAGCAGTACTTC. Encoded protein: CASSRPSGTATYEQYF. The chain is built from TRBV18 and TRBJ2-7; D is possibly TRBD2 (6 bases). This CDR3 contains 16 residues. The V end was cut by 4 bases, the J end by 2 bases, with 18 bases between. CDR1 is KGHSH and CDR2 is LQKENI in the germline V gene.

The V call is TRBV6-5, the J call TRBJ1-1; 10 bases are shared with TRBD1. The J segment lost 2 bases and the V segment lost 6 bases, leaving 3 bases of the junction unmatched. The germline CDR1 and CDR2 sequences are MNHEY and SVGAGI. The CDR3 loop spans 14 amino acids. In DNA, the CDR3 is TGTGCCAGCAGGGGACAGGGGAGAAACACTGAAGCTTTCTTT. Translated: CASRGQGRNTEAFF.

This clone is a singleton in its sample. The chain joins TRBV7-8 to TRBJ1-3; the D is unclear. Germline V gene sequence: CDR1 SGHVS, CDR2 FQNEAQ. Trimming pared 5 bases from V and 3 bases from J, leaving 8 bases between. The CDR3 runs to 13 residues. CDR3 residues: CASSPEGGNTIYF. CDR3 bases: TGTGCCAGCAGCCCCGAGGGTGGAAACACCATATATTTT.

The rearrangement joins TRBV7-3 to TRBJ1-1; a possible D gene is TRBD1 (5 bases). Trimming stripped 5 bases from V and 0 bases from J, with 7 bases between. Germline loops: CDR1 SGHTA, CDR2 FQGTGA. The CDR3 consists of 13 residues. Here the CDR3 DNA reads TGTGCCAGCAGCACGACAGTGAACACTGAAGCTTTCTTT. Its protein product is CASSTTVNTEAFF.

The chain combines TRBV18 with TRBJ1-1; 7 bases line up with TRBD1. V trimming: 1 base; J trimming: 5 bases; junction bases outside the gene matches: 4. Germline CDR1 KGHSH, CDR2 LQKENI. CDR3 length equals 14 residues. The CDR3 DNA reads TGTGCCAGCTCACCACTTTCAGGGGGGACTGAAGCTTTCTTT. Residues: CASSPLSGGTEAFF.

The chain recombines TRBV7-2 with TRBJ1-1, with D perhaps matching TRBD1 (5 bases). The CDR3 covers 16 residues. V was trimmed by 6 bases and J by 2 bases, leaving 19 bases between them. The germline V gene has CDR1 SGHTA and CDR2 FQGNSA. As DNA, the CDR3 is TGTGCCAGCAGACGCCAATCGGGCGGGGGTAACACTGAAGCTTTCTTT. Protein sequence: CASRRQSGGGNTEAFF.

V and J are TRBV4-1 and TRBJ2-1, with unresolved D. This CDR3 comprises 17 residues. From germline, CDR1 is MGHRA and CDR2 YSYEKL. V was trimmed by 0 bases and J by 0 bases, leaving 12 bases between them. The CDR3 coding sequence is TGCGCCAGCAGCCAAGACCCCAGATCTAGCTCCTACAATGAGCAGTTCTTC. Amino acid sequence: CASSQDPRSSSYNEQFF.

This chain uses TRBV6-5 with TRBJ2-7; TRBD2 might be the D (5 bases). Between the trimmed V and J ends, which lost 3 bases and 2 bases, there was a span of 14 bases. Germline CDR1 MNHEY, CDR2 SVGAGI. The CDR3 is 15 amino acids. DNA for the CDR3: TGTGCCAGCAGTTATTCCCGGGGTATGGCCTACGAGCAGTACTTC. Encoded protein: CASSYSRGMAYEQYF.

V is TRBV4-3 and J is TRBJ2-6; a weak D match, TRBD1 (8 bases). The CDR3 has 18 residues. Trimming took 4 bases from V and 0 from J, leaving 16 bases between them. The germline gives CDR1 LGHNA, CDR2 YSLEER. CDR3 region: CASSLRHRGGSGANVLTF. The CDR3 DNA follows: TGCGCCAGCAGCCTTCGACACAGGGGGGGCTCTGGGGCCAACGTCCTGACTTTC.

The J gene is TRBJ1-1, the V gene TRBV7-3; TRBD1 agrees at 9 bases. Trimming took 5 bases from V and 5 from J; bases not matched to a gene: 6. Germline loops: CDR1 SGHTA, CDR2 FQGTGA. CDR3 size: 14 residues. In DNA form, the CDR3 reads TGTGCCAGCAGCCGAACAGGGGGCGTTACTGAAGCTTTCTTT. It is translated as CASSRTGGVTEAFF.

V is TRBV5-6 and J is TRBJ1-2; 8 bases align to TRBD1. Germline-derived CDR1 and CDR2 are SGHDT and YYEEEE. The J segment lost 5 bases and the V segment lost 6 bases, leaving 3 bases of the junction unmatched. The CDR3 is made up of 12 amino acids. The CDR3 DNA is TGTGCCAGCACCCGACAGGGGTATGGCTACACCTTC. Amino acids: CASTRQGYGYTF.

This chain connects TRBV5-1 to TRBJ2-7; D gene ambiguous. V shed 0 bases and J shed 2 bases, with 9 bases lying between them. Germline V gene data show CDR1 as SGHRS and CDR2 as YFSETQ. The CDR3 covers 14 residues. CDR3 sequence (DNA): TGCGCCAGCAGCTTGGATGCACAGACCTACGAGCAGTACTTC. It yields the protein CASSLDAQTYEQYF.